These 22 T cell receptor delta chains came from one sample sequenced in a study of gamma-delta T cells after stem cell transplantation. TCRdb re-analyzed the RT-PCR reads via CATT. This table has over 1,200 delta-chain clones, over 8% appearing once. What was sequenced was gamma-delta T cells. These receptors were obtained from a human donor. It is not recorded whose cells these are; they may come from a transplant donor.

As concerns this clone: Since a far larger clone is one base different, this is likely a read error. Within the sample, other DNA sequences also encode this same CDR3. V and J are TRDV2 and TRDJ1; TRDD3 agrees at 10 bases. CDR1 and CDR2 (germline): GEAIGNYY, EKD. J lost 1 base, V lost 2 bases, and 18 bases had no gene match. The length of the CDR3 is 20 residues. CDR3 region: CACDKVAGGYAVGTTDKLIF. The DNA for the CDR3 is TGTGCCTGTGACAAGGTTGCCGGGGGATACGCGGTGGGTACCACCGATAAACTCATCTTT.

This clone rates as medium-sized (0.01 to 0.1%). V usage is TRDV2 and J usage is TRDJ1, with D hard to call. V was pared by 3 bases and J by 0 bases, with 13 bases between. The length of the CDR3 is 15 residues. Germline CDR1 and CDR2: GEAIGNYY and EKD. The CDR3 region is CACDQSYRYTDKLIF. In DNA, the CDR3 is TGTGCCTGTGACCAATCGTACAGATACACCGATAAACTCATCTTT.

In this sample, this clone is medium-sized (0.01 to 0.1%). The CDR3: CACDSLLLGDTPQPELIF. Written as DNA, the CDR3 is TGTGCCTGTGACAGCCTTCTACTGGGGGATACGCCTCAGCCGGAACTCATCTTT. This rearrangement joins TRDV2 to TRDJ1; TRDD3 aligns across 13 bases. The V segment lost 2 bases and the J segment 9 bases; nucleotides outside the gene matches: 17. Germline V gene sequence: CDR1 GEAIGNYY, CDR2 EKD. The CDR3 runs 18 residues.

As for this clone: A read error is possible here, since a much larger clone lies one base away. V and J are TRDV2 and TRDJ1, with 13 bases identical to TRDD3. Germline lookup yields CDR1 GEAIGNYY and CDR2 EKD. J lost 0 bases, V lost 0 bases, and 12 bases had no gene match. The CDR3 is made up of 20 amino acids. The CDR3 sequence: CACDTGSLLGDTMDTDKLIF. CDR3 bases: TGTGCCTGTGACACCGGTTCTTTACTGGGGGATACGATGGACACCGATAAACTCATCTTT.

This clone showed up just a few times. Since a much larger clone is just one base distant, this may be a read error. Other DNA sequences within the sample encode an identical CDR3. This chain uses TRDV2 with TRDJ3; unclear D gene. The CDR3 is 18 amino acids. The V end lost 2 bases, the J end lost 0 bases, and 13 bases lay between the germline ends. From germline, CDR1 is GEAIGNYY and CDR2 EKD. The CDR3 region is CACDKATRPSWDTRQMFF. The CDR3 nucleotides read TGTGCCTGTGACAAGGCCACCCGGCCCTCCTGGGACACCCGACAGATGTTTTTC.

This clone occurred a few times. A much larger clone sits a single nucleotide away, making a read error possible. The identical CDR3 is also encoded by other nucleotide sequences in the sample. As DNA, the CDR3 is TGTGCCTGTGACACTTTCCCGGGTGGGGGATACTCAAGCTCCTGGGACACCCGGCAGATGTTTTTC. Translation gives CACDTFPGGGYSSSWDTRQMFF. This chain uses TRDV2 with TRDJ3; 10 bases line up with TRDD3. Germline CDR1 reads GEAIGNYY; CDR2 reads EKD. The CDR3 sequence is 22 residues long.

This clone was seen only a few times. This likely stems from a read error, as it lies one base from a far larger clone. This chain links TRDV2 with TRDJ1; 11 nucleotides line up with TRDD3. V was clipped by 5 bases and J by 0 bases; unmatched bases: 19. Germline V lookup: CDR1 GEAIGNYY, CDR2 EKD. This CDR3 has 20 amino acids. The CDR3 nucleotides are TGTGCCTGTGGCCTAGTACTGGGGGATAATAATGCCCCCTACACCGATAAACTCATCTTT. Translating gives CACGLVLGDNNAPYTDKLIF.

About this clone: This clone may be a read error of a much larger clone one base away. This chain joins TRDV2 and TRDJ1; 9 nucleotides agree with TRDD3. The V gene end was trimmed by 2 bases and the J gene end by 1 base; junction bases not matched to a gene: 4. The length of the CDR3 is 15 residues. In germline, CDR1 is GEAIGNYY, CDR2 EKD. In nucleotides, the CDR3 is TGTGCCTGTGACATACTGGGGGACAGCACCGATAAACTCATCTTT. The encoded protein is CACDILGDSTDKLIF.

This clone is categorized as large (0.1 to 1%). Other DNA sequences within the sample encode an identical CDR3. V is TRDV2 and J is TRDJ3; 9 bases align to TRDD3. This CDR3 spans 18 amino acids. Trimming removed 0 bases from V and 0 bases from J; junction bases left unmatched: 2. Germline V CDR1 and CDR2: GEAIGNYY, EKD. The CDR3 loop is CACDTGGYSSWDTRQMFF. Written as DNA, the CDR3 is TGTGCCTGTGACACCGGGGGATACAGCTCCTGGGACACCCGACAGATGTTTTTC.

This clone has a handful of counts. A read error may account for a junction end that differs from germline. The chain couples TRDV2 to TRDJ1; D perhaps matches TRDD3 (6 bases). This CDR3 has 17 residues. Germline loops: CDR1 GEAIGNYY, CDR2 EKD. CDR3: CAWDKVGASFYTDKLIF. In DNA form, the CDR3 reads TGTGCCTGGGACAAGGTGGGGGCTTCTTTTTACACCGATAAACTCATCTTT.

Of note for this clone: A much larger clone differs by one base, so this may be a read error. This sequence joins TRDV2 and TRDJ1; TRDD3 agrees at 11 bases. Germline trimming cut 0 bases from V and 0 bases from J; bases unmatched to any gene: 17. The CDR3 has 21 amino acids. Germline V gene data show CDR1 as GEAIGNYY and CDR2 as EKD. As DNA, the CDR3 is TGTGCCTGTGACACCGTAACGTTGGGGGATACGCGGGGCCCGAACACCGATAAACTCATCTTT. Residues: CACDTVTLGDTRGPNTDKLIF.

In regard to this clone: Distinct nucleotide sequences in the sample also encode this CDR3. The CDR3 protein is CACDTVRTLGEAGEHNDKLIF. CDR3 nucleotide sequence: TGTGCCTGTGACACCGTACGTACCCTAGGGGAAGCTGGTGAACACAACGATAAACTCATCTTT. The rearrangement links TRDV2 to TRDJ1; possible D gene TRDD3, 5 bases. Deletions cut 0 bases from V and 4 bases from J, with 32 bases between. Germline CDR1 GEAIGNYY, CDR2 EKD. The CDR3 spans 21 residues.

This clone ranks as medium-sized (0.01 to 0.1%). V usage is TRDV2 and J usage is TRDJ1; TRDD3 aligns across 7 bases. CDR1 GEAIGNYY and CDR2 EKD come from the germline V gene. Germline trimming cut 0 bases from V and 0 bases from J; bases unmatched to any gene: 3. The CDR3 is 15 amino acids. CDR3 sequence reads: CACDTLGAYTDKLIF. DNA of the CDR3: TGTGCCTGTGACACCCTGGGGGCCTACACCGATAAACTCATCTTT.

A note on this clone: This sequence may be a read error, since a much larger clone differs from it by one base. The same CDR3 can be traced to other DNA sequences in this sample. The V and J genes are TRDV2 and TRDJ1; tentative D call: TRDD3 (5 bases). Germline V CDR1 and CDR2: GEAIGNYY, EKD. There are 15 residues in the CDR3. V lost 1 base and J lost 8, with 19 bases in between. CDR3 region: CACDTLEGGPPKLIF. The CDR3 DNA follows: TGTGCCTGTGACACGCTTGAAGGGGGGCCCCCGAAACTCATCTTT.

Judged by abundance, this clone is medium-sized. This specimen includes other DNA sequences encoding the same CDR3. The gene calls are TRDV2 and TRDJ1, with TRDD3 matching 9 bases. This CDR3 comprises 17 residues. The ends lost 3 bases at V and 2 bases at J; junction bases unmatched: 12. In germline, CDR1 is GEAIGNYY, CDR2 EKD. Here the CDR3 reads CACDRLGLGDKTDKLIF. CDR3 DNA sequence: TGTGCCTGTGACCGATTGGGACTGGGGGACAAGACCGATAAACTCATCTTT.

As to this clone: This DNA's translation and the protein TCRdb lists, from a much larger clone, do not match at residue 3, likely due to a read error; the protein shown is translated from the DNA. The gene calls are TRDV2 and TRDJ1, with 10 nucleotides matching TRDD3. Germline CDR1 and CDR2: GEAIGNYY and EKD. The CDR3 is 16 residues long. The CDR3 DNA sequence: TGTGCCCGTGACACGCTGGGGGATATCGTCGCCGATAAACTCATCTTT. This encodes CARDTLGDIVADKLIF.

In its sample, this clone was seen a few times. A far larger clone lies a single base away; this is likely a read error. The rearrangement links TRDV2 to TRDJ1, with D unresolved. This CDR3 is 13 amino acids long. Per germline, CDR1 GEAIGNYY and CDR2 EKD. The chain's CDR3 is CARDPLRADKLIF. CDR3 DNA sequence: TGTGCCCGTGACCCCTTGAGGGCCGATAAACTCATCTTT.

Worth noting for this clone: A read error is possible here, since a much larger clone lies one base away. The sample has other DNA sequences that encode this CDR3 too. The chain uses TRDV2 and TRDJ1; TRDD3 agrees at 13 bases. The length of the CDR3 is 17 residues. CDR1 and CDR2 (germline): GEAIGNYY, EKD. The junction had 15 bases not matched to a gene; V was cut back by 3 bases and J by 9 bases. CDR3 DNA: TGTGCCTGTGACCGGCTCACTGGGGGATACGCATCGAGCGAACTCATCTTT. As protein: CACDRLTGGYASSELIF.

This clone is classed as large. Other DNA variants within this sample encode the same CDR3. CDR3 bases: TGTGCCTGTGACACCCTTCTTCGATCGGAAGTACTGGGGGGTTCGACCACCGATAAACTCATCTTT. Translated: CACDTLLRSEVLGGSTTDKLIF. This chain links TRDV2 with TRDJ1, with 8 bases lining up with TRDD3. CDR1 GEAIGNYY and CDR2 EKD come from the germline V gene. With V trimmed by 0 bases and J by 1 base, 24 bases remained unmatched. The CDR3 is 22 residues long.

Regarding this clone: The protein recorded in TCRdb matches a much larger clone and deviates from this DNA's translation at residue 14, suggesting a read error; the protein here is obtained by translating the DNA. This rearrangement joins TRDV2 to TRDJ2, with 9 bases matching TRDD3. Germline CDR1 reads GEAIGNYY; CDR2 reads EKD. V was pared by 0 bases and J by 4 bases, with 17 bases of the junction left unmatched. The CDR3 extends over 20 amino acids. The CDR3, as DNA: TGTGCCTGTGACACCGTCGGGGATACGCGAGGGGAAGCTTCGACAGCACAACTCTTCTTT. This translates into CACDTVGDTRGEASTAQLFF.

This clone is labeled large. The CDR3 loop is CACDLVGRRGNDKLIF. In DNA form, the CDR3 reads TGTGCCTGTGACCTCGTGGGTAGGCGGGGGAACGATAAACTCATCTTT. This chain joins TRDV2 and TRDJ1; D is possibly TRDD3 (6 bases). The CDR3 totals 16 residues. Trimming pared 3 bases from V and 4 bases from J, leaving 20 bases between. Germline CDR1 GEAIGNYY, CDR2 EKD.

About this clone itself: A much larger clonotype is one base distant, so this may be a read error. The J gene is TRDJ1, the V gene TRDV2, with a weak D call TRDD3 (6 bases). The V end lost 0 bases, the J end lost 2 bases, and 21 bases lay between the germline ends. This CDR3 has 18 amino acids. The V gene's germline CDR1 is GEAIGNYY and CDR2 EKD. CDR3 amino acids: CACDTVQGGHISTDKLIF. The CDR3 DNA reads as TGTGCCTGTGACACCGTTCAAGGGGGACACATATCTACCGATAAACTCATCTTT.